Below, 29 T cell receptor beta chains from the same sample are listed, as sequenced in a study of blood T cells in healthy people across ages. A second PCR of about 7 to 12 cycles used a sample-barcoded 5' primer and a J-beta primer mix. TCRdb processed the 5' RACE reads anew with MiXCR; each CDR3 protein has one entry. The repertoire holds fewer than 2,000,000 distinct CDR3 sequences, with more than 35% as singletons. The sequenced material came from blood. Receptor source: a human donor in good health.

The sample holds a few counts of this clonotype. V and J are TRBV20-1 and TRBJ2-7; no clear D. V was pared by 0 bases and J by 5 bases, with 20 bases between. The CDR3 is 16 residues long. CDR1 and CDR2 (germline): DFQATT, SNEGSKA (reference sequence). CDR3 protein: CSARDGGHPSVDEQYF. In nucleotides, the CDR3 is TGCAGTGCTAGAGACGGTGGGCACCCGTCGGTGGACGAGCAGTACTTC.

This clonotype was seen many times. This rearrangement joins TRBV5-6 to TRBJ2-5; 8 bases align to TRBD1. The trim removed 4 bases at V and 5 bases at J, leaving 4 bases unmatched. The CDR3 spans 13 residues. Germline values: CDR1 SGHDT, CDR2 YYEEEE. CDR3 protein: CASSRTGTETQYF. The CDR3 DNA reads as TGTGCCAGCAGCAGGACAGGGACGGAGACCCAGTACTTC.

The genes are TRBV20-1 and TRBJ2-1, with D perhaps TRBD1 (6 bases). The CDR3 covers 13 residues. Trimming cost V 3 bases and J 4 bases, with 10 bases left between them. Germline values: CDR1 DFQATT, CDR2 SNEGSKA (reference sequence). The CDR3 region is CSARDTGYNEQFF. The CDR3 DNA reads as TGCAGTGCTAGGGACACAGGGTACAATGAGCAGTTCTTC.

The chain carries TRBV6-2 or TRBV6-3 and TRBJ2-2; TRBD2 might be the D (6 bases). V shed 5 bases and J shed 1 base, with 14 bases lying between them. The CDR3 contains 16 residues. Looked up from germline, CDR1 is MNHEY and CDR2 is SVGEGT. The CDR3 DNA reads TGTGCCAGCAGTCCCTGGGGGGTAGAGAACACCGGGGAGCTGTTTTTT. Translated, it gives CASSPWGVENTGELFF.

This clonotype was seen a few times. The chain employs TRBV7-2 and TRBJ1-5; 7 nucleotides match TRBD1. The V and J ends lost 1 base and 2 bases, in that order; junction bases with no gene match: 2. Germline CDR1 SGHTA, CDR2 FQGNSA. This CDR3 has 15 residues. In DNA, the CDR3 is TGTGCCAGCAGCTTAGAGGGGGCCCGCAATCAGCCCCAGCATTTT. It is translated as CASSLEGARNQPQHF.

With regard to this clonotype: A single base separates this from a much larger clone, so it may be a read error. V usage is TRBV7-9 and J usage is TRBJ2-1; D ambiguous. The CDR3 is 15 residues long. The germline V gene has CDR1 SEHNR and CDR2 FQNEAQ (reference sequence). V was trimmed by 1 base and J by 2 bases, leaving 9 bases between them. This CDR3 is CASSLDKSPYNEQFF. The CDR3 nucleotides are TGTGCCAGCAGCTTAGACAAGAGCCCCTACAATGAGCAGTTCTTC.

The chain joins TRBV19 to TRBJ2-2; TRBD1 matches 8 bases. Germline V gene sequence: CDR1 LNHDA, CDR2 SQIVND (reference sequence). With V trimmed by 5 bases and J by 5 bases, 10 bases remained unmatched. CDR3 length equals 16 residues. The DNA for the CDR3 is TGTGCCAGTAGTTCCGGACAGGGAGAGTTTACCGGGGAGCTGTTTTTT. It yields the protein CASSSGQGEFTGELFF.

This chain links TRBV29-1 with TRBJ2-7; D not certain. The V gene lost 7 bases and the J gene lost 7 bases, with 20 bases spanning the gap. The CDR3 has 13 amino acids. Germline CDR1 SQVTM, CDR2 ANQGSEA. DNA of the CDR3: TGCAGCGCAATGGCACCTACCTACAATGAGCAGTACTTC. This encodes CSAMAPTYNEQYF.

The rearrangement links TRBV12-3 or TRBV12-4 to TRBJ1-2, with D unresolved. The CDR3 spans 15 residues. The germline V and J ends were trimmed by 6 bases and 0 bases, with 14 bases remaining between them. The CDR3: CASRLTPSANYGYTF. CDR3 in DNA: TGTGCCAGCAGACTAACCCCGTCGGCTAACTATGGCTACACCTTC.

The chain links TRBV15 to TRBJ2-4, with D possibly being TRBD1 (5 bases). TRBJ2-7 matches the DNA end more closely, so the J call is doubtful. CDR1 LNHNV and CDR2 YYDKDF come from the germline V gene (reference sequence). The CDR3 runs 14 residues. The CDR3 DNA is TGTGCCACCAGCAGAGGGACAAACTCCTACGAGCAGTACTTC. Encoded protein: CATSRGTNSYEQYF.

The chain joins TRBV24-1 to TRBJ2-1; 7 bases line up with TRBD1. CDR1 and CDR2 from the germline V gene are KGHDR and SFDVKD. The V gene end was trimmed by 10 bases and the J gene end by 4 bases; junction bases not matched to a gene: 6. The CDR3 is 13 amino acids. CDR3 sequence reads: CATTGAGYNEQFF. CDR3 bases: TGTGCCACTACAGGGGCGGGTTACAATGAGCAGTTCTTC.

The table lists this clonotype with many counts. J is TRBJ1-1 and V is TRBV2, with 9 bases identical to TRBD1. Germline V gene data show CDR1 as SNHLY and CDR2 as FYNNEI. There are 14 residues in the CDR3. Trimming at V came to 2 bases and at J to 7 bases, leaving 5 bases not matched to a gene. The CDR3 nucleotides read TGTGCCAGCAGTGAATGGGGACAGGGTATTGAAGCTTTCTTT. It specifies CASSEWGQGIEAFF.

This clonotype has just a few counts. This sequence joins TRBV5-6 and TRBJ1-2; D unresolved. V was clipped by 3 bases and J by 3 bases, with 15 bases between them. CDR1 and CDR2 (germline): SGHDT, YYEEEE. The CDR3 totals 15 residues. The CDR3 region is CASSSSYAADYGYTF. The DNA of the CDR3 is TGTGCCAGCAGCTCATCTTACGCAGCTGACTATGGCTACACCTTC.

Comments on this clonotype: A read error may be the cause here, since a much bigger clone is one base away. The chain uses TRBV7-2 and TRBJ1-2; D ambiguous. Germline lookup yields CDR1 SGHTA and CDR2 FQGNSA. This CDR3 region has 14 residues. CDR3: CASNLWLDNYGYTF. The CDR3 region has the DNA TGTGCCAGCAACTTATGGCTGGATAACTATGGCTACACCTTC.

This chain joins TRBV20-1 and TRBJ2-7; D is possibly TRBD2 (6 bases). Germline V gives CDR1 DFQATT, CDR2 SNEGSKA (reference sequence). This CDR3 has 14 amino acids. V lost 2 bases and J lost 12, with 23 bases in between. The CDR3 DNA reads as TGCAGTGCTAGAATCCAGGGATGGAGGGAGACCCGGTACTTC. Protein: CSARIQGWRETRYF.

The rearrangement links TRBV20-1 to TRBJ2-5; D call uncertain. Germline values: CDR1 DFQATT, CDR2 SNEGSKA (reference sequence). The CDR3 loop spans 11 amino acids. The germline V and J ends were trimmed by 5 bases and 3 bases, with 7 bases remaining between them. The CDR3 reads CSAWKEETQYF. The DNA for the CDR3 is TGCAGTGCTTGGAAAGAAGAGACCCAGTACTTC.

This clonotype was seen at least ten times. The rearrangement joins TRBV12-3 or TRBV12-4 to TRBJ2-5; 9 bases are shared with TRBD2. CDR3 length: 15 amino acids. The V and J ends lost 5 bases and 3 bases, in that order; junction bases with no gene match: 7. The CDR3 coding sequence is TGTGCCAGCAGTCCTAGCGGGATCGGCAAAGAGACCCAGTACTTC. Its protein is CASSPSGIGKETQYF.

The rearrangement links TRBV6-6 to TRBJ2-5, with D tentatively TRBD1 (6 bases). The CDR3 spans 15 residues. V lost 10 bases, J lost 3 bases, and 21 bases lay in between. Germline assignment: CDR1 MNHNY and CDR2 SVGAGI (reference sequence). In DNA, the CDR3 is TGTGCCACCCTCCTCCAGGGGATGGAGGAAGAGACCCAGTACTTC. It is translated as CATLLQGMEEETQYF.

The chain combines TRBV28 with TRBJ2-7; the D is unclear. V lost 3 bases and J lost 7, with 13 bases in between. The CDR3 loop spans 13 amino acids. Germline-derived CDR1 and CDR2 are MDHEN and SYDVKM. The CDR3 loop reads CASSFGTEVEQYF. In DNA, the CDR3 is TGTGCCAGCAGTTTTGGAACAGAGGTTGAGCAGTACTTC.

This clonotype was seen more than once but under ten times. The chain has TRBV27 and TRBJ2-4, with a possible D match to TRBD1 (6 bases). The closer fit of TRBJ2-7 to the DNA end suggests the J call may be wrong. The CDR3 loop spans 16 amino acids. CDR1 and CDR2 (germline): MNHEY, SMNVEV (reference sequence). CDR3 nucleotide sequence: TGTGCCAGCAGTGCATCAAGGGGGACGATATGGTACGAGCAGTACTTC. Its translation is CASSASRGTIWYEQYF.

The CDR3 coding sequence is TGCGCCAGCAGCTCGGAGGGTAGGGGGAACACAGATACGCAGTATTTT. Its protein is CASSSEGRGNTDTQYF. V gene TRBV5-1 combines with J gene TRBJ2-3, with D tentatively TRBD1 or TRBD2 (6 bases each). The CDR3 length is 16 residues. V lost 3 bases and J lost 2, with 16 bases in between. Germline CDR1 reads SGHRS; CDR2 reads YFSETQ. Based on the CDR3 plus reference TRBV5-1 and TRBJ2-3, the full variable domain is KAGVTQTPRYLIKTRGQQVTLSCSPISGHRSVSWYQQTPGQGLQFLFEYFSETQRNKGNFPGRFSGRQFSNSRSEMNVSTLELGDSALYLCASSSEGRGNTDTQYFGPGTRLTVL.

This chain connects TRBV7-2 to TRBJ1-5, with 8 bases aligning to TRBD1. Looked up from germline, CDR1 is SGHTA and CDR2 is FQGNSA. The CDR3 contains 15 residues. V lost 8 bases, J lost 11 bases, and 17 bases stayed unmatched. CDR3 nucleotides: TGTGCCAGCCGCCCTGGGCAGGGGGCCCAGGAGGCCCAGCATTTT. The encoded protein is CASRPGQGAQEAQHF.

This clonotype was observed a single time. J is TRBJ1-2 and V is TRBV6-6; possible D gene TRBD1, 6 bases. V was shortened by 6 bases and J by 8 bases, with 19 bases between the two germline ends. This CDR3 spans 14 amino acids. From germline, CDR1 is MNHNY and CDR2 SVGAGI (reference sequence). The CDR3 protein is CASSLRGSPWGYTF. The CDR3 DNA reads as TGTGCCAGCAGCCTCAGGGGCTCCCCCTGGGGCTACACCTTC.

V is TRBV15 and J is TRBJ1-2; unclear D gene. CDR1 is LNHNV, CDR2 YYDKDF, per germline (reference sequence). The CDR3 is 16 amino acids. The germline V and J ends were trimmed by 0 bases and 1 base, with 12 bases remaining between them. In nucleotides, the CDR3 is TGTGCCACCAGCAGAGATTGGGAGGGCGTTAACTATGGCTACACCTTC. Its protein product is CATSRDWEGVNYGYTF.

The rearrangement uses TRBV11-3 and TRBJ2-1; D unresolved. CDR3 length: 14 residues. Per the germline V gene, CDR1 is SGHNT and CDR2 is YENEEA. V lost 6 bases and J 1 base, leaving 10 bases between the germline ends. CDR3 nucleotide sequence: TGTGCCAGCAGACCGCCGGCATCCTACAATGAGCAGTTCTTC. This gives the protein CASRPPASYNEQFF. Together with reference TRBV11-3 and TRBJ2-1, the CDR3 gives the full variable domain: EAGVVQSPRYKIIEKKQPVAFWCNPISGHNTLYWYLQNLGQGPELLIRYENEEAVDDSQLPKDRFSAERLKGVDSTLKIQPAELGDSAVYLCASRPPASYNEQFFGPGTRLTVL.

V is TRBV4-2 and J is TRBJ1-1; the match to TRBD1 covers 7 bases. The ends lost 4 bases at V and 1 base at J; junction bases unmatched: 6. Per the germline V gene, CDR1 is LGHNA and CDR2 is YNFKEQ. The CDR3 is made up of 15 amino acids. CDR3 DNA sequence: TGTGCCAGCAGCCGCTCGACAGGGCCGAACACTGAAGCTTTCTTT. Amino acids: CASSRSTGPNTEAFF.

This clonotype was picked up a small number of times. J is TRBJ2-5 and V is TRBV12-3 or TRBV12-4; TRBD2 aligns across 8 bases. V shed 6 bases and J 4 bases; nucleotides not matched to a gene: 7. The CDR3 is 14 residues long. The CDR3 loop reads CASRTESGGETQYF. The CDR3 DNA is TGTGCCAGCAGGACCGAGAGCGGGGGAGAGACCCAGTACTTC.

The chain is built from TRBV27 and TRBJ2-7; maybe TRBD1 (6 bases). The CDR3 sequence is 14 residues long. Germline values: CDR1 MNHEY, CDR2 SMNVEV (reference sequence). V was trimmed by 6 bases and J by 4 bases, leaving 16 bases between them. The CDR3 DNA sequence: TGTGCCAGCAGCCCCGGACAGCTGATTTACGAGCAGTACTTC. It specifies CASSPGQLIYEQYF.

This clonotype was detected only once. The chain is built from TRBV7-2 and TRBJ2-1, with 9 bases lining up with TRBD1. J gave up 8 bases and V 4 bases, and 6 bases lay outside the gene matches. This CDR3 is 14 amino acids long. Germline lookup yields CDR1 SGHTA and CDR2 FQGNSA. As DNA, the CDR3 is TGTGCCAGCAGCTCCGGGACAGGGACGCATGAGCAGTTCTTC. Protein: CASSSGTGTHEQFF.